Presented here are 20 T cell receptor beta chains from one specimen sequenced in a study of blood T cell repertoires in COVID-19. TCRdb's table, derived via immunoSEQ multiplex PCR, lists solely in-frame clones and lacks some. The table records approximately 670,000 clones, about 90% of them present only once. The source material was peripheral blood. These receptors all stem from a woman aged 18-30 years with acute or convalescent COVID-19.

V usage is TRBV9 and J usage is TRBJ2-3; TRBD2 is a possible D gene (5 bases). CDR3 size: 13 residues. CDR1 is SGDLS and CDR2 is YYNGEE in the germline V gene. V lost 5 bases, J lost 2 bases, and 9 bases lay in between. The CDR3 loop reads CASSLSDTDTQYF. The DNA for the CDR3 is TGTGCCAGCAGTCTTAGCGACACAGATACGCAGTATTTT.

This clone came up once. V usage is TRBV11-2 and J usage is TRBJ1-4; TRBD1 matches 7 bases. The ends lost 3 bases at V and 8 bases at J; junction bases unmatched: 6. Germline CDR1 and CDR2: SGHAT and FQNNGV. The CDR3 extends over 14 amino acids. CDR3: CASSFDRVGEKLFF. The CDR3 DNA sequence: TGTGCCAGCAGCTTCGACAGGGTTGGAGAAAAACTGTTTTTT. The whole variable domain, remainder taken from reference TRBV11-2 and TRBJ1-4, is EAGVAQSPRYKIIEKRQSVAFWCNPISGHATLYWYQQILGQGPKLLIQFQNNGVVDDSQLPKDRFSAERLKGVDSTLKIQPAKLEDSAVYLCASSFDRVGEKLFFGSGTQLSVL.

This clone was picked up one time. The chain employs TRBV30 and TRBJ2-7; a weak D match, TRBD1 (5 bases). CDR3 length: 13 amino acids. V lost 1 base to trimming and J lost 4 bases, with 11 bases between them. Germline-derived CDR1 and CDR2 are GTSNPN and SVGIG (reference sequence). CDR3 residues: CAWSEGQDYEQYF. The CDR3 nucleotides are TGTGCCTGGAGTGAGGGGCAAGATTACGAGCAGTACTTC.

This clone is a singleton in its sample. The chain combines TRBV6-5 with TRBJ1-2, with 10 bases aligning to TRBD1. This CDR3 is built from 14 residues. Germline V gives CDR1 MNHEY, CDR2 SVGAGI. V gave up 7 bases and J gave up 4 bases; unmatched junction bases: 6. The CDR3: CASNMGQGIYGYTF. DNA of the CDR3: TGTGCCAGCAATATGGGACAGGGGATCTATGGCTACACCTTC.

The chain combines TRBV12-5 with TRBJ2-7; 10 nucleotides agree with TRBD1. V was clipped by 4 bases and J by 0 bases; unmatched bases: 9. Germline assignment: CDR1 LGHNT and CDR2 FRNRAP. The CDR3 loop spans 17 amino acids. The CDR3 DNA is TGTGCTAGTGGTTGGGGGACGGGACAGGGGCCCTCCTACGAGCAGTACTTC. This codes for CASGWGTGQGPSYEQYF. Full variable domain (remainder filled in from reference TRBV12-5 and TRBJ2-7): DARVTQTPRHKVTEMGQEVTMRCQPILGHNTVFWYRQTMMQGLELLAYFRNRAPLDDSGMPKDRFSAEMPDATLATLKIQPSEPRDSAVYFCASGWGTGQGPSYEQYFGPGTRLTVT.

CDR3 region: CASRPGGRDEAFF. In nucleotides, the CDR3 is TGTGCCAGCAGGCCCGGGGGGCGTGATGAAGCTTTCTTT. The chain links TRBV28 to TRBJ1-1; D is possibly TRBD1 (6 bases). The CDR3 is made up of 13 amino acids. V was pared by 6 bases and J by 7 bases, with 15 bases between. Germline-derived CDR1 and CDR2 are MDHEN and SYDVKM. Combining the CDR3 with reference TRBV28 and TRBJ1-1 gives the whole variable domain DVKVTQSSRYLVKRTGEKVFLECVQDMDHENMFWYRQDPGLGLRLIYFSYDVKMKEKGDIPEGYSVSREKKERFSLILESASTNQTSMYLCASRPGGRDEAFFGQGTRLTVV.

Here the CDR3 DNA reads TGTGCCAGCAGCTCCTGGACAGTCTCAACTAATGAAAAACTGTTTTTT. Its protein product is CASSSWTVSTNEKLFF. The chain links TRBV11-2 to TRBJ1-4, with D maybe TRBD1 (6 bases). The CDR3 has 16 amino acids. The V gene's germline CDR1 is SGHAT and CDR2 FQNNGV. Trimming cost V 4 bases and J 0 bases, with 12 bases left between them.

This clone was counted a single time. V usage is TRBV12-3 or TRBV12-4 and J usage is TRBJ2-5; D possibly corresponds to TRBD1 (5 bases). V lost 6 bases and J 2 bases, leaving 10 bases between the germline ends. This CDR3 contains 13 residues. This chain's CDR3 is CASRIRVQETQYF. CDR3 DNA sequence: TGTGCCAGCAGAATCAGGGTTCAAGAGACCCAGTACTTC.

The chain uses TRBV18 and TRBJ1-1, with 9 bases that match TRBD1. The CDR3 has 16 residues. V lost 5 bases, J lost 7 bases, and 14 bases stayed unmatched. CDR1 and CDR2 (germline): KGHSH, LQKENI. CDR3 sequence (DNA): TGTGCCAGCTCATCGTTGGGGACAGGGAGAGTCAATGAAGCTTTCTTT. Its translation is CASSSLGTGRVNEAFF.

V usage is TRBV19 and J usage is TRBJ1-2; D possibly corresponds to TRBD1 (5 bases). The V end was cut by 6 bases, the J end by 0 bases, with 17 bases between. This CDR3 region has 16 residues. Per germline, CDR1 LNHDA and CDR2 SQIVND (reference sequence). The CDR3 DNA reads TGTGCCAGTAGGATTGGACACGGAATAGCTAACTATGGCTACACCTTC. Its protein product is CASRIGHGIANYGYTF.

The V call is TRBV3-1 (or the pseudogene TRBV3-2), the J call TRBJ1-3, with D hard to call. V was trimmed by 0 bases and J by 0 bases, leaving 6 bases between them. This CDR3 is built from 15 residues. CDR1 is LGHDT, CDR2 YNNKEL, per germline (reference sequence). The CDR3 DNA reads TGTGCCAGCAGCCAAGACAGTAACTCTGGAAACACCATATATTTT. It specifies CASSQDSNSGNTIYF.

The chain has TRBV7-2 and TRBJ1-1, with D maybe TRBD1 (6 bases). CDR1 and CDR2 (germline): SGHTA, FQGNSA. V lost 4 bases to trimming and J lost 4 bases, with 10 bases between them. This CDR3 contains 13 residues. The DNA for the CDR3 is TGTGCCAGCAGCTCCTACAGGGTCACTGAAGCTTTCTTT. As protein: CASSSYRVTEAFF.

This clone was observed a single time. A much larger clone lies one base from this, so it may be a read error. The genes are TRBV4-2 and TRBJ2-6; no firm D call. The CDR3 is made up of 16 amino acids. The germline CDR1 and CDR2 sequences are LGHNA and YNFKEQ. V was pared by 0 bases and J by 0 bases, with 6 bases between. This CDR3 reads CASSQDRSSGANVLTF. The DNA of the CDR3 is TGTGCCAGCAGCCAAGATCGGAGCTCTGGGGCCAACGTCCTGACTTTC.

V gene TRBV7-2 combines with J gene TRBJ2-6; the D gene is possibly TRBD1 (5 bases). Germline loops: CDR1 SGHTA, CDR2 FQGNSA. With 1 base removed from V and 1 base from J, the gap between germline ends came to 8 bases. This CDR3 has 16 residues. In nucleotides, the CDR3 is TGTGCCAGCAGCTTAGAGGCAGGGTCTGGGGCCAACGTCCTGACTTTC. Translation gives CASSLEAGSGANVLTF.

The chain couples TRBV30 to TRBJ1-1, with 7 bases fitting TRBD1. CDR1 is GTSNPN, CDR2 SVGIG, per germline (reference sequence). The CDR3 runs 12 residues. Trimming took 7 bases from V and 1 from J; bases not matched to a gene: 3. DNA of the CDR3: TGTGCCTTGGGGACAGAGAACACTGAAGCTTTCTTT. The encoded protein is CALGTENTEAFF.

The chain carries TRBV27 and TRBJ2-1; 8 bases line up with TRBD1. Germline assignment: CDR1 MNHEY and CDR2 SMNVEV (reference sequence). V shed 3 bases, J shed 7 bases, and the junction held 8 bases outside the gene matches. The CDR3 is 15 residues long. The CDR3 DNA reads as TGTGCCAGCAGTTTCTTGGACAGGGCTAAAAATGAGCAGTTCTTC. This encodes CASSFLDRAKNEQFF.

The chain joins TRBV25-1 to TRBJ2-3; no clear D. This CDR3 region has 13 residues. Germline CDR1 reads MGHDK; CDR2 reads SYGVNS. V lost 5 bases and J 1 base, leaving 7 bases between the germline ends. The CDR3 here is CASSKARTDTQYF. CDR3 coding DNA: TGTGCCAGCAGTAAAGCCCGCACAGATACGCAGTATTTT.

The chain has TRBV9 and TRBJ1-2; TRBD1 matches 11 bases. V lost 3 bases to trimming and J lost 6 bases; unmatched junction nucleotides: 7. Per germline, CDR1 SGDLS and CDR2 YYNGEE. The length of the CDR3 is 15 residues. The CDR3 loop is CASSEGTGGGNGYTF. CDR3 nucleotides: TGTGCCAGCAGCGAGGGGACAGGGGGTGGAAATGGCTACACCTTC. The full variable domain, its missing parts supplied by reference TRBV9 and TRBJ1-2, is DSGVTQTPKHLITATGQRVTLRCSPRSGDLSVYWYQQSLDQGLQFLIQYYNGEERAKGNILERFSAQQFPDLHSELNLSSLELGDSALYFCASSEGTGGGNGYTFGSGTRLTVV.

This chain links TRBV15 with TRBJ1-1; 7 nucleotides line up with TRBD1. After removal of 0 bases from V and 4 bases from J, the junction contained 5 bases not matched to a gene. Germline V gene sequence: CDR1 LNHNV, CDR2 YYDKDF (reference sequence). CDR3 size: 15 residues. For the CDR3, the DNA is TGTGCCACCAGCAGAGATAGACAGGGCTTCACTGAAGCTTTCTTT. This gives the protein CATSRDRQGFTEAFF.

This clone was detected a few times. This rearrangement joins TRBV2 to TRBJ1-5; TRBD1 matches at 9 bases. CDR1 and CDR2 (germline): SNHLY, FYNNEI. The CDR3 loop spans 14 amino acids. The V and J ends lost 6 bases and 4 bases, in that order; junction bases with no gene match: 4. CDR3 sequence: CASREGTGNQPQHF. The CDR3 DNA reads as TGTGCCAGCAGGGAGGGGACAGGGAATCAGCCCCAGCATTTT.